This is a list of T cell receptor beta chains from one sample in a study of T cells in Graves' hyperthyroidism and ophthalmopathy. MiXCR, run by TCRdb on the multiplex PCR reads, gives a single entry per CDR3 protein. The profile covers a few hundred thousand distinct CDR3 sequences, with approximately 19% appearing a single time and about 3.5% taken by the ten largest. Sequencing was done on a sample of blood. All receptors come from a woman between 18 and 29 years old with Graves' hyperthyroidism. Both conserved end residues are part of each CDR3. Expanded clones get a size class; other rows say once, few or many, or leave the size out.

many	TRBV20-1	CSAGRDQAEAFF
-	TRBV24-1	CATSDSWDGYTF
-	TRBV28	CASSLSAGTGGNQPQHF
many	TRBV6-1	CASSEAGFTGNTIYF
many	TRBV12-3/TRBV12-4	CASSLSVSNYGYTF
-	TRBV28	CDELGRAEQYF
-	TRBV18	CASSPWGSDNSPLHF
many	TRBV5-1	CASSFGATEAFF
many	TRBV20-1	CSANLQGLRSNQPQHF
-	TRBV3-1	CASSHPSVETQYF
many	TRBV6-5	CASSYGRLAADDLEAFF
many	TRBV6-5	CASSYYAGSGYTF
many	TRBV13	CATRRVSRDYGYTF
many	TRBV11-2	CASSLRGTNSPLHF
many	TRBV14	CASSQDGGFYGYTF
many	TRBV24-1	CATSDARQATNQPQHF
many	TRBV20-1	CSARAGEDQPQHF
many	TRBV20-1	CSASSSSGSTNEQYF
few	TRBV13	CASSRRTWSPGGVSYEQYF
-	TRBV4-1	CASSPTGTEVLNYGYTF